Reported below is one T cell receptor beta chain. A read error may account for a junction end that differs from germline. Per germline, CDR1 SGHVS and CDR2 FQNEAQ. The CDR3 has 12 amino acids. This sample was included in a study of CD8+ T cells in alopecia areata. Noted treatment: oral pan-JAK inhibitor, 5-10 mg twice daily. Isolated RNA was reverse transcribed into cDNA used as the sequencing template. Sequencing was performed with immunoSEQ multiplex PCR; in TCRdb, only in-frame clones are kept and a portion is missing. The sample has 90,000 to 100,000 clones, around 60% seen once. Sequencing was performed on CD8+ T cells sorted from blood, taken at week 4, from a patient treated with tofacitinib. The rearrangement uses TRBV7-8 and TRBJ2-5; D is ambiguous. The clonotype comes from a human donor with alopecia areata. DNA of the CDR3: TGTGCCAGCAGCTTGGACCATGAGACCCAGTACTTC. It encodes CASSLDHETQYF.